A selection of T cell receptor beta chains follows, all from one sample in a study of identical twins. MiXCR, applied by TCRdb to the 5' RACE reads, yields one record per CDR3 protein. The sample records 250,000 or so distinct CDR3 sequences, around 8% being singletons. This same sample was also part of a study on yellow fever vaccine responses in identical twins.

Sequencing was performed on CD8+ T cells sorted from blood. All receptors come from a woman aged 18-29 years in good health. Both conserved end residues are part of each CDR3. D genes are given only for firm matches. A row's size may be missing; if present it is once, few, many or a size class.

.	.	TRBJ1-2	TRBV12-3/TRBV12-4	TGTGCCAGCAGTTTAGAATTTACCGTTGTGGGCCCCTTC	CASSLEFTVVGPF
.	.	TRBJ1-2	TRBV7-9	TGTGCCAGCAGCTTAGTTGGGCAGTACGATGGCTACACCTTC	CASSLVGQYDGYTF
.	.	TRBJ1-1	TRBV6-1	TGTGCCACCCACACCCCATGGACGGCGAACACTGAAGCTTTCTTT	CATHTPWTANTEAFF
.	.	TRBJ1-1	TRBV29-1	TGCAGCGTTGGGGGGTTTGGGAACACTGAAGCTTTCTTT	CSVGGFGNTEAFF
.	.	TRBJ1-5	TRBV28	TGTGCCAGCAGTTTTTTAGTAGGGGGACATCAGCCCCAGCATTTT	CASSFLVGGHQPQHF
TRBD2	.	TRBJ2-7	TRBV10-3	TGTGCCATCAGCGGACTAGCGGATTACTCCTACGAGCAGTACTTC	CAISGLADYSYEQYF
TRBD2	few	TRBJ2-3	TRBV7-8	TGTGCCAGCAGCGTACGCCTGGGACTAGCGGGGGACACAGATACGCAGTATTTT	CASSVRLGLAGDTDTQYF
.	many	TRBJ2-2	TRBV29-1	TGCAGCGTGATGGACGGATACACCGGGGAGCTGTTTTTT	CSVMDGYTGELFF
TRBD1	few	TRBJ2-6	TRBV5-6	TGTGCCAGCAGCTTAGGGACAGCGAGTAACTCTGGGGCCAACGTCCTGACTTTC	CASSLGTASNSGANVLTF
TRBD2	.	TRBJ2-3	TRBV7-6	TGTGCCAGCAGCTTATGGACTAGCGGGAACACAGATACGCAGTATTTT	CASSLWTSGNTDTQYF
.	few	TRBJ1-1	TRBV27	TGTGCCAGCAGTTTAATGAGTCATATTGGCACTGAAGCTTTCTTT	CASSLMSHIGTEAFF
.	.	TRBJ2-2	TRBV27	TGTGCCAGCAGGAATCTAGCGAGGGGCCCCATGAACACCGGGGAGCTGTTTTTT	CASRNLARGPMNTGELFF
TRBD1	.	TRBJ2-3	TRBV4-3	TGCGCCAGCAGCCAGGAGGACAGGGGCACAGATACGCAGTATTTT	CASSQEDRGTDTQYF
TRBD2	.	TRBJ2-1	TRBV13	TGTGCCAGCAGCTTAGGGCGGGAGTGGTTACTGGGGTTGTTCTTC	CASSLGREWLLGLFF
.	.	TRBJ1-5	TRBV7-9	TGTGCCAGCAGCCCCCCGGGGTTTCAGCCCCAGCATTTT	CASSPPGFQPQHF
TRBD1	.	TRBJ2-3	TRBV29-1	TGCAGCGTTATACCACGACAGGGCCCAGATACGCAGTATTTT	CSVIPRQGPDTQYF
TRBD2	.	TRBJ2-5	TRBV15	TGTGCCACCAGCAGCGGCATGGGACTAGCGGGGGCCCTCCAAGAGACCCAGTACTTC	CATSSGMGLAGALQETQYF
TRBD2	many	TRBJ2-1	TRBV4-3	TGCGCCAGCAGCCGGCTAGCGGGCTTCGGGGAGCAGTTCTTC	CASSRLAGFGEQFF
.	.	TRBJ2-3	TRBV6-5	TGTGCCAGCAGTTACTCGAAAGGATTCGGAGATACGCAGTATTTT	CASSYSKGFGDTQYF
.	many	TRBJ2-1	TRBV29-1	TGCAGCGTCGCCCCACCCTCGGCAACATACAATGAGCAGTTCTTC	CSVAPPSATYNEQFF
TRBD2	many	TRBJ2-1	TRBV29-1	TGCAGCGTTGATGGAAGGCAGCGGGGGGTGAATGAGCAGTTCTTC	CSVDGRQRGVNEQFF
.	few	TRBJ2-7	TRBV5-1	TGCGCCAGCAACCGAAGCTCCTACGAGCAGTACTTC	CASNRSSYEQYF
TRBD2	few	TRBJ2-2	TRBV5-1	TGCGCCAGCAGCTGGACTAGCCACACCGGGGAGCTGTTTTTT	CASSWTSHTGELFF
TRBD1	few	TRBJ2-1	TRBV7-3	TGTGCCAGCAGCTTACGGGACAGGGACAATGAGCAGTTCTTC	CASSLRDRDNEQFF
TRBD2	many	TRBJ2-1	TRBV12-3/TRBV12-4	TGTGCCAGCAGTTTACCGGGCACTAGCGGACCTCATGAGCAGTTCTTC	CASSLPGTSGPHEQFF
TRBD1	few	TRBJ2-4	TRBV7-9	TGTGCCAGCAGCTTAGTCTCCGCGGACAGGGTTAAAAACATTCAGTACTTC	CASSLVSADRVKNIQYF
.	.	TRBJ2-7	TRBV25-1	TGTGCCAGCAACCAAGGAGGGTACGAGCAGTACTTC	CASNQGGYEQYF
.	many	TRBJ2-1	TRBV29-1	TGCAGCGTCCCCTACTCGCGGGAGCAGTTCTTC	CSVPYSREQFF
.	few	TRBJ2-3	TRBV11-2	TGTGCCAGCAGCTTCCCAATCTTCGATACGCAGTATTTT	CASSFPIFDTQYF
.	.	TRBJ2-2	TRBV20-1	TGCAGTGCTAGAGATACTCAGGGTCCGAACACCGGGGAGCTGTTTTTT	CSARDTQGPNTGELFF
TRBD1	few	TRBJ2-3	TRBV6-1	TGTGCCAGCGGCCCACAGGGGGCTTTTGGCACAGATACGCAGTATTTT	CASGPQGAFGTDTQYF
TRBD1	.	TRBJ2-2	TRBV28	TGTGCCAGCAGTTTACCGACAGGGGGCGTCACCGGGGAGCTGTTTTTT	CASSLPTGGVTGELFF
.	few	TRBJ1-2	TRBV4-2	TGTGCCAGCAGCCAAGCACCTGGGTATGGCTACACCTTC	CASSQAPGYGYTF
.	.	TRBJ2-1	TRBV6-2/TRBV6-3	TGTGCCACCCAGGGTTCAGGGAATGAGCAGTTCTTC	CATQGSGNEQFF
.	.	TRBJ2-7	TRBV27	TGTGCCAGCAGTAAGAGTCGTGGGCTCTACGAGCAGTACTTC	CASSKSRGLYEQYF